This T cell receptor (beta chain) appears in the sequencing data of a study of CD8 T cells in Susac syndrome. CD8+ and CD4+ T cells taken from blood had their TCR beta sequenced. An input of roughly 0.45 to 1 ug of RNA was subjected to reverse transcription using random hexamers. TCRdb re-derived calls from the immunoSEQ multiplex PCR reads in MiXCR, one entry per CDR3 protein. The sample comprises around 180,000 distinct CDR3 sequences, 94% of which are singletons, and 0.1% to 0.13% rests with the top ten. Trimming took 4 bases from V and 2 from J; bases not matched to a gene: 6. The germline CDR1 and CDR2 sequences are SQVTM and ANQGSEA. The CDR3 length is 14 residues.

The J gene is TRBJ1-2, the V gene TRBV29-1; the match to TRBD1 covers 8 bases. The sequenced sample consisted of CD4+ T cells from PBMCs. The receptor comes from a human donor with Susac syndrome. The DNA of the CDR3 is TGCAGCGTTGTTGGGGACAGGCAAAACTATGGCTACACCTTC. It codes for CSVVGDRQNYGYTF.